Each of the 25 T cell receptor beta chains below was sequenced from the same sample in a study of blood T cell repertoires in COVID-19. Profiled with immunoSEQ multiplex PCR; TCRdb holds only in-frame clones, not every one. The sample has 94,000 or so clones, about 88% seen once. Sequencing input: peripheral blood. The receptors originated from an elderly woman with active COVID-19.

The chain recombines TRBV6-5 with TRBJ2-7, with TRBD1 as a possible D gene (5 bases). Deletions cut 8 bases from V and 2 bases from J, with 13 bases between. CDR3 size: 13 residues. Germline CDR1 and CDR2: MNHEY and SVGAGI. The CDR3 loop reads CASARETTYEQYF. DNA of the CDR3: TGTGCCAGCGCCAGGGAAACTACCTACGAGCAGTACTTC.

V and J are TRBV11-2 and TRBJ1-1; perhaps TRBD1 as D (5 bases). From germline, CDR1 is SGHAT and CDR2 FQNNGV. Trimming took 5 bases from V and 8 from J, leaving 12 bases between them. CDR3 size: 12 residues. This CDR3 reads CASSPQGREAFF. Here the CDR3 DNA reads TGTGCCAGCAGCCCGCAGGGTCGGGAAGCTTTCTTT.

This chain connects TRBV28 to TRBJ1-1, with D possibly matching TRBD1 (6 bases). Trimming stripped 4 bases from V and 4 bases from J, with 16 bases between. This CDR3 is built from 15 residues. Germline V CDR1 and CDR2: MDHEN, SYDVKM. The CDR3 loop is CASSYDRRGGTEAFF. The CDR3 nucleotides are TGTGCCAGCAGTTACGACAGGCGGGGGGGCACTGAAGCTTTCTTT.

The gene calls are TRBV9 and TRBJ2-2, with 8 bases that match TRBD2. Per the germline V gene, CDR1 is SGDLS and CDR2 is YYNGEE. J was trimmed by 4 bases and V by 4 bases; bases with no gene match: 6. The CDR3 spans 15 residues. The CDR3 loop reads CASSPGRAPTGELFF. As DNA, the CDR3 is TGTGCCAGCAGCCCCGGGAGGGCTCCCACCGGGGAGCTGTTTTTT. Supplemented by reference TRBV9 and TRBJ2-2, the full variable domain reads DSGVTQTPKHLITATGQRVTLRCSPRSGDLSVYWYQQSLDQGLQFLIQYYNGEERAKGNILERFSAQQFPDLHSELNLSSLELGDSALYFCASSPGRAPTGELFFGEGSRLTVL.

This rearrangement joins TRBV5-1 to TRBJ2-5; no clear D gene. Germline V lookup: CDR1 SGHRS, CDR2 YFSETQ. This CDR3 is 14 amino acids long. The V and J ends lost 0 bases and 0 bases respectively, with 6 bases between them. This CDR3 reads CASSLVNNQETQYF. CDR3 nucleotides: TGCGCCAGCAGCTTGGTGAACAACCAAGAGACCCAGTACTTC. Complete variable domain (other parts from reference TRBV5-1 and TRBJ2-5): KAGVTQTPRYLIKTRGQQVTLSCSPISGHRSVSWYQQTPGQGLQFLFEYFSETQRNKGNFPGRFSGRQFSNSRSEMNVSTLELGDSALYLCASSLVNNQETQYFGPGTRLLVL.

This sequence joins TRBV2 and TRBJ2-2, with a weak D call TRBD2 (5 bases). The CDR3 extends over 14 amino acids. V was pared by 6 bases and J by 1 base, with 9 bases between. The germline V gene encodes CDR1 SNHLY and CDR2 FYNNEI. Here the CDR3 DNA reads TGTGCCAGCAGGAGGACTCAGAACACCGGGGAGCTGTTTTTT. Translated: CASRRTQNTGELFF.

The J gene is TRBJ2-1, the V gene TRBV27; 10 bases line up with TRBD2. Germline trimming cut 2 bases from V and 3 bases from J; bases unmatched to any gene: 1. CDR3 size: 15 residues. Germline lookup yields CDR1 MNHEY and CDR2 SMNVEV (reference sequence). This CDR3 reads CASSLGTSVYNEQFF. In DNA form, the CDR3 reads TGTGCCAGCAGTTTAGGGACTAGCGTCTACAATGAGCAGTTCTTC.

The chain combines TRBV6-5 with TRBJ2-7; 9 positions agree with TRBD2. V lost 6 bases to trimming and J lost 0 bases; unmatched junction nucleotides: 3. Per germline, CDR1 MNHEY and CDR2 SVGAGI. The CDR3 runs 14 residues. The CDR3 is CASRLAGTSYEQYF. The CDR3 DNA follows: TGTGCCAGCAGACTAGCGGGCACCTCCTACGAGCAGTACTTC.

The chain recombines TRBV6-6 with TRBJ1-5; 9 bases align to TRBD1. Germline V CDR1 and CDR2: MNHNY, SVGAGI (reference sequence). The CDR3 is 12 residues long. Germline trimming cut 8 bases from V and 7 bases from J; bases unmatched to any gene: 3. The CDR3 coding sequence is TGTGCCAGCGGGACAGGGAACCAGCCCCAGCATTTT. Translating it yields CASGTGNQPQHF.

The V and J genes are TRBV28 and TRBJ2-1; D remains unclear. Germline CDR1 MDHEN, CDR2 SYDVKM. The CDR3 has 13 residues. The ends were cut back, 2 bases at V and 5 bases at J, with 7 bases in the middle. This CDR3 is CASSLGSNNEQFF. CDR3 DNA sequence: TGTGCCAGCAGTTTAGGCAGTAACAATGAGCAGTTCTTC. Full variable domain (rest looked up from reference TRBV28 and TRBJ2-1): DVKVTQSSRYLVKRTGEKVFLECVQDMDHENMFWYRQDPGLGLRLIYFSYDVKMKEKGDIPEGYSVSREKKERFSLILESASTNQTSMYLCASSLGSNNEQFFGPGTRLTVL.

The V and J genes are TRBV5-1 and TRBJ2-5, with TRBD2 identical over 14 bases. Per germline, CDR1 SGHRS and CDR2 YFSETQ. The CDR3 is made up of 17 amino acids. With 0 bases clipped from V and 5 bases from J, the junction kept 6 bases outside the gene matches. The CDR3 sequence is CASSLGLAGGPHETQYF. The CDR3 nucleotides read TGCGCCAGCAGCTTGGGACTAGCGGGAGGGCCCCACGAGACCCAGTACTTC.

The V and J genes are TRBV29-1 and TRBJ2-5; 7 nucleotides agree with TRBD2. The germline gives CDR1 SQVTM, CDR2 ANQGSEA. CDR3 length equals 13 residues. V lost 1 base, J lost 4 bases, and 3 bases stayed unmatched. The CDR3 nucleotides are TGCAGCGTTGAAGGTGGGAGGGGAGAGACCCAGTACTTC. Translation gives CSVEGGRGETQYF.

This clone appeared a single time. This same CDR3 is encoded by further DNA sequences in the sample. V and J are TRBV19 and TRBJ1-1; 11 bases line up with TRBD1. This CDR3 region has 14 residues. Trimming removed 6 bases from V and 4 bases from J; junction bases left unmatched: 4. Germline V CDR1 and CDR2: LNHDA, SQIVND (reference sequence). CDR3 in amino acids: CASRDRGLGTEAFF. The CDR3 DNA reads TGTGCCAGTAGGGACAGGGGGCTTGGCACTGAAGCTTTCTTT. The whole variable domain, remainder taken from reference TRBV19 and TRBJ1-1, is DGGITQSPKYLFRKEGQNVTLSCEQNLNHDAMYWYRQDPGQGLRLIYYSQIVNDFQKGDIAEGYSVSREKKESFPLTVTSAQKNPTAFYLCASRDRGLGTEAFFGQGTRLTVV.

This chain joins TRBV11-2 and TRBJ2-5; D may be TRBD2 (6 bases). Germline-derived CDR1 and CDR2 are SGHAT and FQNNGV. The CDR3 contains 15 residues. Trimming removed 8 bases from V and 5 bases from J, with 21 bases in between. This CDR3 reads CASSRGRQGEETQYF. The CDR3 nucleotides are TGTGCCAGCTCTCGGGGGAGGCAGGGTGAGGAGACCCAGTACTTC.

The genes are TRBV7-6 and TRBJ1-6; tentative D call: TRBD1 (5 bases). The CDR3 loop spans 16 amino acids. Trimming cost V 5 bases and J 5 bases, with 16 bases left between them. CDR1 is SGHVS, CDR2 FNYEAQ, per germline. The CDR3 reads CASSETGRPNNSPLHF. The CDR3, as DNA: TGTGCCAGCAGCGAAACAGGACGCCCCAATAATTCACCCCTCCACTTT.

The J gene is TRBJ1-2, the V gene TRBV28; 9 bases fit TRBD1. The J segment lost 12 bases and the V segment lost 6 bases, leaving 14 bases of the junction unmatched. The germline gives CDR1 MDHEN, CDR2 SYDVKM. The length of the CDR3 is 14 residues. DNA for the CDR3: TGTGCCAGCAGGACCCCGGGACAGGGTACAGGGGACACCTTC. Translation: CASRTPGQGTGDTF.

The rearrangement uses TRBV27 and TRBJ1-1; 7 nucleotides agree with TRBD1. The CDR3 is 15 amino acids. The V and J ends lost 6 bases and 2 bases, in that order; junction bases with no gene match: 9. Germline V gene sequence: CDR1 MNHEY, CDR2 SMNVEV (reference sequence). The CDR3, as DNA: TGTGCCAGCAGAGAGACAGGGTCCTTAAACACTGAAGCTTTCTTT. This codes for CASRETGSLNTEAFF.

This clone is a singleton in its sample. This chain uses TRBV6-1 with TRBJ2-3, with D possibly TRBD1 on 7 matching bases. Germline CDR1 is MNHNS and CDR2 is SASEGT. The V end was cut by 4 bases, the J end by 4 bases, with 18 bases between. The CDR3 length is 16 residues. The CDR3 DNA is TGTGCCAGCAGTGGACGACAGGGAGGCCCCCCAGATACGCAGTATTTT. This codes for CASSGRQGGPPDTQYF.

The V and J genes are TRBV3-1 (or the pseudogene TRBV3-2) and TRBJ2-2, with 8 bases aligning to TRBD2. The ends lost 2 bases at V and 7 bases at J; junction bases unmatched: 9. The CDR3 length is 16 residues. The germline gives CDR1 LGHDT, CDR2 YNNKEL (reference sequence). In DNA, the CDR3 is TGTGCCAGCAGCCAATATGTCGGGAGCGGGAGCGGGGAGCTGTTTTTT. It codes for CASSQYVGSGSGELFF.

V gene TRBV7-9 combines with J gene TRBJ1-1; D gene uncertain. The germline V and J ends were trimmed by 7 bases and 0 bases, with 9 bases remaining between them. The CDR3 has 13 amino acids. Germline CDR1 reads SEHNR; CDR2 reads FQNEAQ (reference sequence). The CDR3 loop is CASTPGMNTEAFF. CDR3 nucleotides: TGTGCCAGCACCCCAGGCATGAACACTGAAGCTTTCTTT.

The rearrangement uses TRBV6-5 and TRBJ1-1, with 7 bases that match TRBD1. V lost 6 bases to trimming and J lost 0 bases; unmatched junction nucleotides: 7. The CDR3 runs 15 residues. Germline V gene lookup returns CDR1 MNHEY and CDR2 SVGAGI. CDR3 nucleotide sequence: TGTGCCAGCAGCCCGAGAACAGGGGTGAACACTGAAGCTTTCTTT. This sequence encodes CASSPRTGVNTEAFF.

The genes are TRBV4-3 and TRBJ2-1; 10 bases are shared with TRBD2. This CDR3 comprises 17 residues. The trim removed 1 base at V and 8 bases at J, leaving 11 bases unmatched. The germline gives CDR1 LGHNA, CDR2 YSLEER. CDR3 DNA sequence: TGCGCCAGCAGCCAAGGGTATCTAGCGGGAGAATCCGATGAGCAGTTCTTC. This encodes CASSQGYLAGESDEQFF.

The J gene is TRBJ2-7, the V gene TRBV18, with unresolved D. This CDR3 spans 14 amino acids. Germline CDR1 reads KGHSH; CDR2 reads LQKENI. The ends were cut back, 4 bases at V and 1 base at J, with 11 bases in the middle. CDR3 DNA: TGTGCCAGCTCACTACTGGCGGCGTCCTACGAGCAGTACTTC. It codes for CASSLLAASYEQYF.

The CDR3 DNA reads TGCAGCGTTGACCGGACAAGCACAGATACGCAGTATTTT. This encodes CSVDRTSTDTQYF. The J gene is TRBJ2-3, the V gene TRBV29-1; perhaps TRBD1 as D (5 bases). Germline V CDR1 and CDR2: SQVTM, ANQGSEA. The length of the CDR3 is 13 residues. Trimming cost V 3 bases and J 0 bases, with 7 bases left between them.

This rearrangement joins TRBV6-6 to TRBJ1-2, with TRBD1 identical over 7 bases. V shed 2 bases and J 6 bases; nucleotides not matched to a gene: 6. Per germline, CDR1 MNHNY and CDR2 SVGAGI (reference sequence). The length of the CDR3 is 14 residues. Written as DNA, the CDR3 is TGTGCCAGCAGTTACCCCCAGGGGGTCGATGGCTACACCTTC. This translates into CASSYPQGVDGYTF.